A selection of T cell receptor beta chains follows, all from one sample in a study of T-cell reconstitution after alpha-beta-depleted transplantation in children. TCRdb independently ran MiXCR on the PCR reads; one entry per CDR3 protein. The repertoire consists of approximately 520,000 distinct CDR3 sequences, with roughly an eighth occurring once and the leading ten covering 14%. Material: PBMCs, mostly from graft donor cells, obtained 180 days after TCRalphabeta/CD19-depleted stem cell transplant. The receptors originated from a female patient aged 2-15 years who had a stem cell transplant for aplastic anemia, so the T cells may come from the graft donor. Each CDR3 is given with its conserved first and last residue. A D gene is named only where the DNA matches it firmly. Clone size is shown for a subset of rows, as once, few, many or a class of expanded clone.

v_call	j_call	clone_size	d_call	cdr3_nt	cdr3_aa
TRBV5-6	TRBJ2-7	.	TRBD2	TGTGCCAGCAGCGCCGGGACTAGGGGGGACGAGCAGTACTTC	CASSAGTRGDEQYF
TRBV6-5	TRBJ2-3	.	TRBD1	TGTGCCAGCAGTTACTGGGATTCAGGGGGTCACACAGATACGCAGTATTTT	CASSYWDSGGHTDTQYF
TRBV7-6	TRBJ2-2	few	TRBD2	TGTGCCAGCAGCTTTTGGAGCGGGGCGAACACCGGGGAGCTGTTTTTT	CASSFWSGANTGELFF
TRBV5-1	TRBJ1-2	few	.	TGCGCCAGCAGCTTTCAGGCTGGACGGGGCTACACCTTC	CASSFQAGRGYTF
TRBV15	TRBJ2-1	.	.	TGTGCCACCAGCAGTGTCCCCTTGAAAACCTCCTACGATGAGCAGTTCTTC	CATSSVPLKTSYDEQFF
TRBV6-5	TRBJ1-2	.	.	TGTGCCAGCAGTTACTCGGGGGCATGGGGCTATGGCTACACCTTC	CASSYSGAWGYGYTF
TRBV12-3/TRBV12-4	TRBJ1-3	many	.	TGTGCCAGCAGTTTAGGGGGACAAGGAAACACCATATATTTT	CASSLGGQGNTIYF
TRBV15	TRBJ1-1	few	TRBD1	TGTGCCACCAGCGGACAGGGATCCAGGACTGAAGCTTTCTTT	CATSGQGSRTEAFF
TRBV6-5	TRBJ1-2	few	.	TGTGCCAGCAGTTACGTACAGGGACACTATGGCTACACCTTC	CASSYVQGHYGYTF
TRBV12-3/TRBV12-4	TRBJ2-1	.	.	TGTGCCAGCAGGCTGGGTCCGAATGAGCAGTTCTTC	CASRLGPNEQFF
TRBV3-1	TRBJ1-5	.	TRBD1	TGTGCCAGCAGCCAATGGGGGGGACAGGGGGCGCGAATAAGTCAGCCCCAGCATTTT	CASSQWGGQGARISQPQHF
TRBV20-1	TRBJ2-4	many	TRBD1	TGCAGTGCTAGCAATTCGGCAGGGGGCTTAGTTCTAGCCAAAAACATTCAGTACTTC	CSASNSAGGLVLAKNIQYF
TRBV27	TRBJ2-3	.	.	TGTGCCAGCAGTTTTTATACTAGCACAGATACGCAGTATTTT	CASSFYTSTDTQYF
TRBV12-3/TRBV12-4	TRBJ2-1	.	.	TGTGCCAGCAGTTTCTCGCGGGGAGGCCGCCCGGCCGACAATGAGCAGTTCTTC	CASSFSRGGRPADNEQFF
TRBV20-1	TRBJ2-1	.	TRBD2	TGCAGTGCTGGAACACTAGCGGGATCCTCCTACAATGAGCAGTTCTTC	CSAGTLAGSSYNEQFF
TRBV20-1	TRBJ2-5	.	TRBD2	TGCAGTGCTACGTTCCGCGGGAGTGGGGAGACCCAGTACTTC	CSATFRGSGETQYF
TRBV10-3	TRBJ2-1	.	TRBD2	TGTGCCATCAGTGAGACTAGCGGGAACCGGTACAATGAGCAGTTCTTC	CAISETSGNRYNEQFF
TRBV7-2	TRBJ2-1	.	.	TGTGCCAGCAGCCCCCCCGGGGGCGGGAACTACAATGAGCAGTTCTTC	CASSPPGGGNYNEQFF
TRBV5-1	TRBJ2-3	many	.	TGCGCCAGCTGCCGGGAGAGTACAGATACGCAGTATTTT	CASCRESTDTQYF
TRBV15	TRBJ2-5	many	TRBD1	TGTGCCACCAGCAGAACACCGGGACAGGTTCAAGAGACCCAGTACTTC	CATSRTPGQVQETQYF
TRBV7-2	TRBJ1-4	many	.	TGTGCCAGCAGCTTAGGGGTCCCCAATGAAAAACTGTTTTTT	CASSLGVPNEKLFF
TRBV7-2	TRBJ2-3	many	TRBD2	TGTGCCAGCAGCTTAGTCGGGGGGAGACCAGATACGCAGTATTTT	CASSLVGGRPDTQYF
TRBV5-1	TRBJ1-4	few	.	TGCGCCAGCAGCTTTTTTGGCAGGGGATATGCAACTAATGAAAAACTGTTTTTT	CASSFFGRGYATNEKLFF
TRBV15	TRBJ2-7	.	TRBD1	TGTGCCACCAGCCGGGACAGCTCCTACGAGCAGTACTTC	CATSRDSSYEQYF
TRBV27	TRBJ1-2	.	.	TGTGCCAGCAAGAGGATCGGTCCAGGTGGCTACACCTTC	CASKRIGPGGYTF
TRBV25-1	TRBJ2-7	.	.	TGTGCCAGCATGGGGACCGTAACCTACGAGCAGTACTTC	CASMGTVTYEQYF
TRBV7-2	TRBJ2-1	few	.	TGTGCCAGCAGCTTAGTGGGGCCTAGCGTTGCCTACAATGAGCAGTTCTTC	CASSLVGPSVAYNEQFF
TRBV7-9	TRBJ1-2	many	TRBD1	TGTGCCAGCAGCGTGACAGGGGCACTCACTCATCCGAACTATGGCTACACCTTC	CASSVTGALTHPNYGYTF
TRBV30	TRBJ1-2	.	.	TGTGCCTGGAGTGTACTGTACACAGCCTATGGCTACACCTTC	CAWSVLYTAYGYTF
TRBV25-1	TRBJ2-2	.	TRBD1	TGTGCCAGCAGTGCCCAGGGACAGGGGAACACCGGGGAGCTGTTTTTT	CASSAQGQGNTGELFF
TRBV7-8	TRBJ2-3	many	.	TGTGCCAGCAGCTGCCCTGGGGACACAGATACGCAGTATTTT	CASSCPGDTDTQYF
TRBV4-3	TRBJ2-3	.	TRBD1	TGCGCCAGCAGCCTCTCGGGACAGGGAACAGATACGCAGTATTTT	CASSLSGQGTDTQYF
TRBV20-1	TRBJ2-7	.	TRBD2	TGCAGTGCTAGAGATCTGTTTTTTAGCGGGAATACCTACGAGCAGTACTTC	CSARDLFFSGNTYEQYF
TRBV5-1	TRBJ1-2	few	.	TGCGCCAGCAGCCGATTGGACAGCCTCGACTATGGCTACACCTTC	CASSRLDSLDYGYTF
TRBV7-2	TRBJ2-3	.	.	TGTGCCAGCAGCTTAGGCTTGCTTTCCCCCCCAGATACGCAGTATTTT	CASSLGLLSPPDTQYF
TRBV11-2	TRBJ1-4	many	.	TGTGCCAGCAGCTTAGGACCGAAAGCGACAACGCCTAATGAAAAACTGTTTTTT	CASSLGPKATTPNEKLFF
TRBV20-1	TRBJ2-7	many	TRBD2	TGCAGTGCCCTAGGGACTAACAACTACGAGCAGTACTTC	CSALGTNNYEQYF
TRBV5-1	TRBJ2-7	.	TRBD1	TGCGCCAGCAGCTTACAGGGGACCATGGGGAACGAGCAGTACTTC	CASSLQGTMGNEQYF
TRBV20-1	TRBJ1-1	.	.	TGCAGTGCCCACAGGGTAATGAACACTGAAGCTTTCTTT	CSAHRVMNTEAFF
TRBV12-3/TRBV12-4	TRBJ1-6	few	TRBD1	TGTGCCAGCAGACCAGGGGGGTTTACGCGTTCACCCCTCCACTTT	CASRPGGFTRSPLHF
TRBV7-2	TRBJ1-1	.	TRBD1	TGTGCCAGCAGCCACCTACAGGGGCGCCCCGACACTGAAGCTTTCTTT	CASSHLQGRPDTEAFF
TRBV5-1	TRBJ2-3	few	TRBD2	TGCGCCAGCAGCCCCCTTAGCGGGAGCGGAGATACGCAGTATTTT	CASSPLSGSGDTQYF
TRBV29-1	TRBJ1-1	many	.	TGCAGCGTTTCCCTCGGATCAGAAGCTTTCTTT	CSVSLGSEAFF
TRBV20-1	TRBJ2-5	many	.	TGCAGTGCCCAAACAAGAGAGACCCAGTACTTC	CSAQTRETQYF
TRBV7-2	TRBJ2-1	few	TRBD1	TGTGCCAGCAGCCTGGGGACAGTCAGATACAATGAGCAGTTCTTC	CASSLGTVRYNEQFF
TRBV4-3	TRBJ2-5	.	TRBD1	TGCGCCAGCAGCCACTTAGACAGGGCGCAAGAGACCCAGTACTTC	CASSHLDRAQETQYF
TRBV28	TRBJ1-3	few	TRBD1	TGTGCCAGCGGCACAGGGGCCTACTCTGGAAACACCATATATTTT	CASGTGAYSGNTIYF
TRBV5-6	TRBJ2-7	few	.	TGTGCCAGCAGCTTGGTTTGGGCAGGCTACGAGCAGTACTTC	CASSLVWAGYEQYF
TRBV4-3	TRBJ2-3	.	TRBD2	TGCGCCAGCAGCCTCCTAGAGAGAGCGGGAGAAGATACGCAGTATTTT	CASSLLERAGEDTQYF
TRBV7-9	TRBJ2-7	few	.	TGTGCCAGCAGCTTAGTAGGGGCCTTACACTACGAGCAGTACTTC	CASSLVGALHYEQYF
TRBV12-3/TRBV12-4	TRBJ2-4	many	.	TGTGCCAGCAGTTTACTAGCGACTCTAGCCAAAAACATTCAGTACTTC	CASSLLATLAKNIQYF
TRBV12-3/TRBV12-4	TRBJ2-1	many	TRBD2	TGTGCCAGCAGTCCGAGGCCTAGCGGCCGGGATGAGCAGTTCTTC	CASSPRPSGRDEQFF
TRBV3-1	TRBJ1-1	many	.	TGTGCCAGCAGCCCCCTGGGTAAGGACACTGAAGCTTTCTTT	CASSPLGKDTEAFF